The 2 T cell receptor beta chains presented below share a single source sample, sequenced in a study of identical twins. Each CDR3 protein is one row after TCRdb ran MiXCR on the 5' RACE reads. Of a few hundred thousand distinct CDR3 sequences in the sample, 6% to 7% were seen once. The same specimen was also included in a second study, on T cells expressing NK-cell markers.

Sequencing input: CD8+ T cells sorted from blood. Source of these receptors: a young woman in good health.

This chain joins TRBV12-3 or TRBV12-4 and TRBJ2-5, with a tentative D call TRBD1 (6 bases). V was pared by 6 bases and J by 2 bases, with 22 bases between. The CDR3 is 17 amino acids. This CDR3 reads CASRDRYPTTGQETQYF. The CDR3, as DNA: TGTGCCAGCAGGGACAGATACCCGACGACGGGACAAGAGACCCAGTACTTC.

In its sample, this clonotype was seen a few times. The rearrangement links TRBV6-1 to TRBJ1-1, with D unresolved. Trimming left V 5 bases short and J 4 bases short, with 17 bases between. The CDR3 is 15 residues long. Per germline, CDR1 MNHNS and CDR2 SASEGT. CDR3 in amino acids: CASSPPLVKGTEAFF. The CDR3 DNA follows: TGTGCCAGCAGTCCCCCGTTGGTCAAAGGCACTGAAGCTTTCTTT.